A selection of T cell receptor beta chains follows, all from one sample in a study of cytomegalovirus exposure and HLA in healthy donors. Produced via immunoSEQ multiplex PCR; TCRdb's table is partial and in-frame only. The repertoire includes about 210,000 clones, about 80% of them detected once, and approximately 1.8% sits in the top ten. Sequences were obtained from PBMCs. Receptor source: a male donor in good health and CMV-seronegative. The CDR3 runs from the conserved cysteine through the conserved F or W. A D gene is named only where the DNA matches it firmly. The size field is filled for only some rows; it gives once, few, many or a size class.

v_call,j_call,clone_size,d_call,cdr3_aa,cdr3_nt
TRBV7-9,TRBJ2-2,few,TRBD2,CASSKRLAGGGELFF,TGTGCCAGCAGCAAAAGACTAGCGGGAGGCGGGGAGCTGTTTTTT
TRBV6-6,TRBJ2-1,once,.,CASSLQGGSSYNEQFF,TGTGCCAGCAGTTTACAGGGGGGGAGCTCCTACAATGAGCAGTTCTTC
TRBV29-1,TRBJ2-1,.,TRBD2,CSVRLGLAGGYNEQFF,TGCAGCGTCCGCCTAGGGCTAGCGGGAGGTTACAATGAGCAGTTCTTC
TRBV6-1,TRBJ1-1,.,TRBD1,CASSENRGPKMNTEAFF,TGTGCCAGCAGTGAAAACAGGGGACCAAAGATGAACACTGAAGCTTTCTTT
TRBV28,TRBJ2-3,.,TRBD2,CASSPGGLPKGDTQYF,TGTGCCAGCAGTCCGGGGGGACTCCCAAAGGGAGATACGCAGTATTTT
TRBV7-9,TRBJ2-7,many,.,CASSLVTDSLNEQYF,TGTGCCAGCAGCTTAGTGACAGACTCCCTGAACGAGCAGTACTTC
TRBV5-5,TRBJ1-5,.,TRBD1,CASSPGQGYMSQHF,TGTGCCAGCAGCCCGGGACAGGGATATATGTCCCAGCATTTT
TRBV5-4,TRBJ1-2,.,.,CASSLAESTGYTF,TGTGCCAGCAGCTTGGCGGAGAGTACGGGCTACACCTTC
TRBV6-5,TRBJ1-5,.,.,CASSYSGRGNQPQHF,TGTGCCAGCAGTTACTCGGGCAGGGGCAATCAGCCCCAGCATTTT
TRBV9,TRBJ2-7,.,.,CASSVTQGEQYF,TGTGCCAGCAGCGTAACGCAGGGAGAGCAGTACTTC
TRBV20-1,TRBJ1-1,.,.,CSARDRGEAFF,TGCAGTGCTAGAGATAGGGGAGAAGCTTTCTTT
TRBV5-1,TRBJ1-4,once,.,CASSPEGRWDEKLFF,TGCGCCAGCAGCCCCGAAGGGAGGTGGGATGAAAAACTGTTTTTT
TRBV27,TRBJ2-6,.,.,CASSFRGSGANVLTF,TGTGCCAGCAGTTTTCGGGGTTCTGGGGCCAACGTCCTGACTTTC
TRBV5-1,TRBJ2-1,.,TRBD1,CASSLRGGDRSGEQFF,TGCGCCAGCAGCTTGAGGGGCGGGGACAGGTCTGGTGAGCAGTTCTTC
TRBV28,TRBJ1-2,.,TRBD1,CASGLGGGLHWYTF,TGTGCCAGCGGCCTCGGAGGGGGCCTCCATTGGTACACCTTC
TRBV4-2,TRBJ2-7,.,TRBD1,CASSQGDRIYEQYF,TGTGCCAGCAGCCAAGGGGACAGGATATACGAGCAGTACTTC